Listed below are T cell receptor beta chains from one sample, sequenced in a study of cytomegalovirus exposure and HLA in healthy donors. Method: immunoSEQ multiplex PCR; TCRdb's copy keeps in-frame clones and lacks some. Of under 250,000 clones listed, 70% to 85% are singletons. The source material was PBMCs. These receptors were obtained from a male donor in good health and CMV-seronegative. CDR3s include the opening cysteine and the closing phenylalanine or tryptophan. The order of the fields is CDR3 length, V gene, CDR3 protein.

cdr3_length: 17
v_call: TRBV5-4
cdr3_aa: CASSGVGQGASTDTQYF

cdr3_length: 15
v_call: TRBV28
cdr3_aa: CALAPSGRSTYEQYF

cdr3_length: 17
v_call: TRBV2
cdr3_aa: CASSKDREEMVMEKLFF

cdr3_length: 18
v_call: TRBV19
cdr3_aa: CASSIDSSERRLRSEQYF

cdr3_length: 13
v_call: TRBV6-5
cdr3_aa: CASSHGTRETQYF

cdr3_length: 16
v_call: TRBV19
cdr3_aa: CASSMGRGRGDQPQHF

cdr3_length: 15
v_call: TRBV7-9
cdr3_aa: CASSLQGIGIEKLFF

cdr3_length: 15
v_call: TRBV28
cdr3_aa: CASSPPGQGVQPQHF

cdr3_length: 15
v_call: TRBV5-4
cdr3_aa: CASSRTAQEMGKLFF

cdr3_length: 13
v_call: TRBV5-1
cdr3_aa: CASSLTRPGTQYF

cdr3_length: 15
v_call: TRBV4-1
cdr3_aa: CASSQGQGGTYEQYF

cdr3_length: 12
v_call: TRBV2
cdr3_aa: CARARLSGELFF

cdr3_length: 15
v_call: TRBV19
cdr3_aa: CASSIRVTGVTEAFF

cdr3_length: 16
v_call: TRBV4-1
cdr3_aa: CASSRHGRTSTDTQYF

cdr3_length: 15
v_call: TRBV19
cdr3_aa: CASSYRTEPGNTIYF

cdr3_length: 13
v_call: TRBV27
cdr3_aa: CASSQQGRTEAFF

cdr3_length: 15
v_call: TRBV19
cdr3_aa: CASSPRGTGPYEQYF

cdr3_length: 18
v_call: TRBV5-1
cdr3_aa: CASSLVGGLAENQETQYF

cdr3_length: 15
v_call: TRBV27
cdr3_aa: CASSPGQEDNSPLHF

cdr3_length: 14
v_call: TRBV29-1
cdr3_aa: CSVLKALGSGELFF

cdr3_length: 14
v_call: TRBV6-5
cdr3_aa: CASSSNTMNTEAFF

cdr3_length: 14
v_call: TRBV7-8
cdr3_aa: CASSTSQFLYEQYF

cdr3_length: 13
v_call: TRBV9
cdr3_aa: CASSQDTGVEQFF

cdr3_length: 15
v_call: TRBV19
cdr3_aa: CASSIGSSGRYEQFF

cdr3_length: 14
v_call: TRBV19
cdr3_aa: CASSIGLAGVEQYF

cdr3_length: 13
v_call: TRBV30
cdr3_aa: CAWSVYRDTEAFF

cdr3_length: 14
v_call: TRBV5-7
cdr3_aa: CASSLREGRGTQYF

cdr3_length: 15
v_call: TRBV5-1
cdr3_aa: CASSLHGVLTYEQYF

cdr3_length: 14
v_call: TRBV7-9
cdr3_aa: CASSLGHTSYEQYF

cdr3_length: 14
v_call: TRBV5-1
cdr3_aa: CASSHNGAQETQYF

cdr3_length: 13
v_call: TRBV19
cdr3_aa: CASSTRTGQPQHF

cdr3_length: 15
v_call: TRBV9
cdr3_aa: CASSVAGGSTGELFF

cdr3_length: 15
v_call: TRBV10-3
cdr3_aa: CAISHDRGFADTQYF

cdr3_length: 16
v_call: TRBV11-2
cdr3_aa: CASSFSIRGMNTEAFF

cdr3_length: 16
v_call: TRBV14
cdr3_aa: CASSHPGAASTDTQYF

cdr3_length: 14
v_call: TRBV6-5
cdr3_aa: CASSQISGAYEQYF

cdr3_length: 15
v_call: TRBV12-2
cdr3_aa: CASRFEQRLRGAAFF

cdr3_length: 16
v_call: TRBV6-1
cdr3_aa: CASSEPDRGSNQPQHF